A selection of T cell receptor beta chains follows, all from one sample in a study of cytomegalovirus exposure and HLA in healthy donors. Only in-frame clones appear in the TCRdb table, and some are missing; sequencing was by immunoSEQ multiplex PCR. The data contain about 150,000 clones, 82% of them singletons. The source material was PBMCs. The source of these receptors is a man under 40 in good health and CMV-seropositive. Each CDR3 is given with its conserved first and last residue. Fields, in order: clone size, J gene, D gene, V gene, CDR3 DNA, CDR3 protein. A D gene is named only where the DNA matches it firmly. Clone size is shown for a subset of rows, as once, few, many or a class of expanded clone.

size: .; J: TRBJ2-7; D: .; V: TRBV6-5; DNA: TGTGCCAGCAGGCCCCCGAGGGTCCTTGAAGGCGAGCAGTACTTC; CDR3: CASRPPRVLEGEQYF
size: few; J: TRBJ1-1; D: TRBD1; V: TRBV27; DNA: TGTGCCAGCAGTTTGGGACAGTACACTGAAGCTTTCTTT; CDR3: CASSLGQYTEAFF
size: .; J: TRBJ1-6; D: .; V: TRBV7-9; DNA: TGTGCCAGCAGCTTAGGTCCGTTTAATTCACCCCTCCACTTT; CDR3: CASSLGPFNSPLHF
size: .; J: TRBJ2-7; D: .; V: TRBV5-1; DNA: TGCGCCAGCAGCGCGGACTGGATCTACGAGCAGTACTTC; CDR3: CASSADWIYEQYF
size: .; J: TRBJ2-5; D: TRBD1; V: TRBV29-1; DNA: TGCAGCGAGATCACAGGGGGGGAGACCCAGTACTTC; CDR3: CSEITGGETQYF
size: .; J: TRBJ2-7; D: TRBD1; V: TRBV2; DNA: TGTGCCAGCAGTGTACAGGGGGGACTTTACGAGCAGTACTTC; CDR3: CASSVQGGLYEQYF
size: .; J: TRBJ1-2; D: .; V: TRBV2; DNA: TGTGCCAGCAGGGAACAGATTGACTACACCTTC; CDR3: CASREQIDYTF
size: .; J: TRBJ2-7; D: TRBD1; V: TRBV15; DNA: TGTGCCACCAGCAGATTTACAGGGGGCACGCAGTACTTC; CDR3: CATSRFTGGTQYF
size: .; J: TRBJ1-6; D: TRBD1; V: TRBV19; DNA: TGTGCCAGTAAGACAGGGAATTGGAATTCACCCCTCCACTTT; CDR3: CASKTGNWNSPLHF
size: .; J: TRBJ2-1; D: .; V: TRBV14; DNA: TGTGCCAGCAGCATCCGGCGAGCGTTGGATGAGCAGTTCTTC; CDR3: CASSIRRALDEQFF
size: .; J: TRBJ2-7; D: TRBD2; V: TRBV29-1; DNA: TGCAGCGTGGCTAGCGGCACCAAGGACGAGCAGTACTTC; CDR3: CSVASGTKDEQYF
size: .; J: TRBJ1-1; D: TRBD1; V: TRBV5-1; DNA: TGCGCCAGCAGCTTGTGGGACAGTAACACTGAAGCTTTCTTT; CDR3: CASSLWDSNTEAFF
size: once; J: TRBJ2-1; D: TRBD2; V: TRBV18; DNA: TGTGCCAGCTCACCATTAGCGGGAGGCTCCTACAATGAGCAGTTCTTC; CDR3: CASSPLAGGSYNEQFF
size: .; J: TRBJ2-7; D: TRBD1; V: TRBV27; DNA: TGTGCCAGCAGGGGATACGGGACAGCGCGCGAGCAGTACTTC; CDR3: CASRGYGTAREQYF
size: .; J: TRBJ1-5; D: .; V: TRBV5-6; DNA: TGTGCCAGCAGCTTCGGACAAGATAGCAATCAGCCCCAGCATTTT; CDR3: CASSFGQDSNQPQHF
size: .; J: TRBJ2-5; D: TRBD2; V: TRBV23-1; DNA: TGCGCCAGCAGTCCACCTCGGGGGGGCCGACAGACCCAGTACTTC; CDR3: CASSPPRGGRQTQYF
size: once; J: TRBJ1-5; D: .; V: TRBV19; DNA: TGTGCCAGTAGTATAGGATGGTACAGGGAGGGTAATCAGCCCCAGCATTTT; CDR3: CASSIGWYREGNQPQHF
size: .; J: TRBJ1-5; D: .; V: TRBV19; DNA: TGTGCCAGTAGCCTTATCCGGGGGACTTCCAATCAGCCCCAGCATTTT; CDR3: CASSLIRGTSNQPQHF
size: .; J: TRBJ2-1; D: TRBD2; V: TRBV7-9; DNA: TGTTCCAGCAGCTTAGGACTAGCCAGAAGCAATGAGCAGTTCTTC; CDR3: CSSSLGLARSNEQFF
size: .; J: TRBJ2-2; D: TRBD1; V: TRBV7-2; DNA: TGTGCCAGCAGTCGTACCGGGACAGCTAACACCGGGGAGCTGTTTTTT; CDR3: CASSRTGTANTGELFF
size: .; J: TRBJ1-4; D: .; V: TRBV19; DNA: TGTGCCAGTAGTATAGCAGCGGCGGGTGAAAAACTGTTTTTT; CDR3: CASSIAAAGEKLFF
size: .; J: TRBJ1-2; D: .; V: TRBV5-1; DNA: TGCGCCAGCAGCTTAGAAAACAGCTATGGCTACACCTTC; CDR3: CASSLENSYGYTF
size: once; J: TRBJ1-2; D: .; V: TRBV2; DNA: TGTGCCAGCAGTCCTCGCGGGCGGGGGCCAGGTGGCTACACCTTC; CDR3: CASSPRGRGPGGYTF
size: .; J: TRBJ2-5; D: TRBD1; V: TRBV30; DNA: TGTGCCTGGAAAGGGGGACAGGGCTTAGGGGAGACCCAGTACTTC; CDR3: CAWKGGQGLGETQYF
size: once; J: TRBJ2-2; D: TRBD1; V: TRBV9; DNA: TGTGCCAGCAGCTTCCAGGACAGGGGAACGGCCGGGGAGCTGTTTTTT; CDR3: CASSFQDRGTAGELFF
size: .; J: TRBJ2-7; D: .; V: TRBV6-5; DNA: TGTGCCAGCAGTTACTCGACTCCTTCATCCACCTACGAGCAGTACTTC; CDR3: CASSYSTPSSTYEQYF
size: .; J: TRBJ2-7; D: TRBD1; V: TRBV28; DNA: TGTGCCAGCAGTTTATCAGGGGGATACGAGCAGTACTTC; CDR3: CASSLSGGYEQYF
size: few; J: TRBJ1-6; D: .; V: TRBV19; DNA: TGTGCCAGTAGTTCGAGCGATCTTAGCTCCTATAATTCACCCCTCCACTTT; CDR3: CASSSSDLSSYNSPLHF
size: .; J: TRBJ1-5; D: .; V: TRBV7-2; DNA: TGTGCCAGCAGCTTGGCTAACCCAGGATTCGGAGGTCAGCCCCAGCATTTT; CDR3: CASSLANPGFGGQPQHF
size: .; J: TRBJ2-2; D: TRBD1; V: TRBV4-3; DNA: TGCGCCAGCAGCCAAGAAGACAGGGTCACCGGGGAGCTGTTTTTT; CDR3: CASSQEDRVTGELFF
size: .; J: TRBJ2-3; D: TRBD2; V: TRBV28; DNA: TGTGCCAGCACCGTGGCGGGGGGAGGCGCAGATACGCAGTATTTT; CDR3: CASTVAGGGADTQYF
size: .; J: TRBJ2-1; D: .; V: TRBV30; DNA: TGTGCCCAAGAAGCGGCAGGGGACAATGAGCAGTTCTTC; CDR3: CAQEAAGDNEQFF
size: .; J: TRBJ1-6; D: .; V: TRBV4-3; DNA: TGCGCCAGCAGCCAAGGCTACGACCAGGAAATTAATTCACCCCTCCACTTT; CDR3: CASSQGYDQEINSPLHF
size: .; J: TRBJ2-3; D: .; V: TRBV9; DNA: TGTGCCAGCAGCGTAGCTTCAGGGACAGATACGCAGTATTTT; CDR3: CASSVASGTDTQYF
size: .; J: TRBJ1-2; D: .; V: TRBV9; DNA: TGTGCCAGCACTAACGGTAACTATGGCTACACCTTC; CDR3: CASTNGNYGYTF
size: .; J: TRBJ1-2; D: TRBD1; V: TRBV28; DNA: TGTGCCAGCCTACAGGGGACATACCCCGATGGCTACACCTTC; CDR3: CASLQGTYPDGYTF
size: few; J: TRBJ1-4; D: TRBD1; V: TRBV12-5; DNA: TGTGCTAGTGCCGTGGGACAGAATAATGAAAAACTGTTTTTT; CDR3: CASAVGQNNEKLFF
size: .; J: TRBJ2-7; D: TRBD2; V: TRBV5-1; DNA: TGCGCCAGCAGCTTCGGTAGCGGGGGGGTTCCCTACGAGCAGTACTTC; CDR3: CASSFGSGGVPYEQYF
size: .; J: TRBJ1-1; D: .; V: TRBV9; DNA: TGTGCCACCCAACGTATTCCGGGACAGAACACTGAAGCTTTCTTT; CDR3: CATQRIPGQNTEAFF
size: once; J: TRBJ2-7; D: TRBD2; V: TRBV30; DNA: TGTGCCTGGAGTTCTAGCGGCTTGGGGGAGCAGTACTTC; CDR3: CAWSSSGLGEQYF
size: .; J: TRBJ2-3; D: .; V: TRBV11-2; DNA: TGTGCCGGCAGCCTCGGGAGTCCCACAGATACGCAGTATTTT; CDR3: CAGSLGSPTDTQYF
size: .; J: TRBJ2-7; D: .; V: TRBV5-1; DNA: TGCGCCAGCAGCGCGACTAGCTCCTACGAGCAGTACTTC; CDR3: CASSATSSYEQYF
size: .; J: TRBJ2-1; D: .; V: TRBV9; DNA: TGTGCCAGCAGCGTAGTTAGCGGAACGTTCAATGAGCAGTTCTTC; CDR3: CASSVVSGTFNEQFF
size: .; J: TRBJ2-2; D: TRBD1; V: TRBV4-1; DNA: TGCGCCAGCAGCCACAGTGACAGGGGGCCTTTATACCCGACCGGGGAGCTGTTTTTT; CDR3: CASSHSDRGPLYPTGELFF
size: .; J: TRBJ2-3; D: TRBD2; V: TRBV5-1; DNA: TGCGCCAGCAGCTTGGCGGGAGGGGGAGATACGCAGTATTTT; CDR3: CASSLAGGGDTQYF
size: .; J: TRBJ2-2; D: .; V: TRBV28; DNA: TGTGCCAGCGGCGGCAGGGAATTACTCCGCGCCGGGGAGCTGTTTTTT; CDR3: CASGGRELLRAGELFF
size: .; J: TRBJ2-2; D: .; V: TRBV6-5; DNA: TGTGCCAGCAGACGGACTAGGGGGGCCGGGGAGCTGTTTTTT; CDR3: CASRRTRGAGELFF